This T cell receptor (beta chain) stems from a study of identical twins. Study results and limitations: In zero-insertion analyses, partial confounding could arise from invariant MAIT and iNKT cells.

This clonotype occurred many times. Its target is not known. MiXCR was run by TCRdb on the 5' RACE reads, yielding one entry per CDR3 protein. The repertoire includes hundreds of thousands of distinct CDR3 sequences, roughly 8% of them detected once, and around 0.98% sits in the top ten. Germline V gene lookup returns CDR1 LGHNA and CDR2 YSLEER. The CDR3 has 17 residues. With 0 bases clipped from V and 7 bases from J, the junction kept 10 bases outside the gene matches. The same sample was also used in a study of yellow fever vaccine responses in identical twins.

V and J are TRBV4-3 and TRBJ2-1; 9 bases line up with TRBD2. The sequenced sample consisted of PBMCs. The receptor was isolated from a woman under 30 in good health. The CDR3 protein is CASSQDPGATSGNEQFF. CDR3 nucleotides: TGCGCCAGCAGCCAAGATCCCGGGGCGACTAGCGGTAATGAGCAGTTCTTC.